This T cell receptor beta chain originates from a study of shared clonotypes between healthy human individuals. In the study overall: Per-donor plates numbered three CD4 naive, three CD4 memory, two CD8 naive and one CD8 memory. Overall study results and limits: Sorted-subset sequencing, rarefaction showed, was incomplete despite large depth. Researchers sampled blood only, noting tissue repertoires likely differ.

Naive CD8 isolation took CD45RO-negative cells positively selected for CCR7 and excluded terminally differentiated effector memory CD45RA+ cells. Only Caucasian adults living in Nashville, Tennessee served as donors. CDR1 is MNHNS, CDR2 SASEGT, per germline. The CDR3 is 12 residues long. V lost 6 bases and J lost 7, with 13 bases in between. Generated by immunoSEQ multiplex PCR, the TCRdb table keeps only in-frame clones and is missing some. Here the sample spans hundreds of thousands of clones, about 91% being singletons. Note on this clone: Its antigen is undetermined.

The receptor was isolated from a man aged 30 to 39 in good health. Sequencing was performed on naive CD8+ T cells sorted from blood. V and J are TRBV6-1 and TRBJ2-7; no clear D. The CDR3: CASRGGMGEQYF. The CDR3 nucleotides read TGTGCCAGCAGAGGCGGAATGGGGGAGCAGTACTTC.